This T cell receptor beta chain was recovered during a study of cytomegalovirus exposure and HLA in healthy donors. As for the study in general: Early released data comprised around 85 million unique TCRs from HLA-typed donors.

Study-level results: A later analysis appeared to link common viral pathogens to several of the most significant clusters.

Researchers ran the PCR with 60 Vbeta and 13 Jbeta primers. TCRdb keeps only in-frame clones here, not all; method: immunoSEQ multiplex PCR. The sample yields roughly 170,000 clones, 80% seen once. The CDR3 is made up of 14 amino acids. V was pared by 7 bases and J by 10 bases, with 13 bases of the junction left unmatched. CDR1 is MNHEY, CDR2 SVGAGI, per germline. On this clone itself: The antigen remains unidentified.

The sequenced sample consisted of PBMCs. The sequence derives from a boy between 10 and 17 years old in good health and CMV-seronegative. The genes are TRBV6-5 and TRBJ1-1; 9 bases fit TRBD1. CDR3 protein: CASTTDRGGGGAFF. The CDR3 DNA is TGTGCCAGCACCACGGACAGGGGTGGTGGTGGAGCTTTCTTT.